This TCR beta chain is from a study of blood T cell repertoires in COVID-19. In germline, CDR1 is SGHTA, CDR2 FQGNSA. The CDR3 is made up of 16 amino acids. With V trimmed by 2 bases and J by 6 bases, 8 bases remained unmatched. Assay used: immunoSEQ multiplex PCR; TCRdb lists only in-frame clones, some missing. The data show roughly 110,000 clones, with over 60% seen just once and 4.3% held by the top ten. This receptor was obtained from a man aged 70 or older with acute or convalescent COVID-19. The sequencing sample was made of peripheral blood. The chain is built from TRBV7-2 and TRBJ1-5, with 9 bases that match TRBD1. The CDR3 nucleotides read TGTGCCAGCAGCTTAAGGGCCACAGGGGGCGGTCAGCCCCAGCATTTT. Its translation: CASSLRATGGGQPQHF.